This T cell receptor (beta chain) was identified in a study of blood T cell repertoires in COVID-19. In the study overall: The samples span acute and convalescent COVID-19 from the United States, Italy and Spain. T cells, B-cell-depleted T cells, or PBMCs supplied cDNA or gDNA.

The CDR3 is 13 amino acids. Between the trimmed V and J ends, which lost 1 base and 9 bases, there was a span of 10 bases. Germline CDR1 is LGHDT and CDR2 is YNNKEL (reference sequence). How the authors handled the data: From reference gene primer amplification, estimates of nucleated cell counts were derived. Repertoires were generated with immunoSEQ multiplex PCR, while TCRdb's copy carries only in-frame clones and drops some. D and trimming were read from the DNA, whereas the V and J calls and clone size are those reported in that table. This table holds roughly 300,000 clones, 90% found once. Material: peripheral blood. The chain carries TRBV3-1 (or the pseudogene TRBV3-2) and TRBJ2-1; D remains unclear. This TCR was sampled from a young woman with COVID-19, enrolled during active disease. The chain's CDR3 is CASSQVVRSEQFF. CDR3 nucleotide sequence: TGTGCCAGCAGCCAAGTGGTGAGATCTGAGCAGTTCTTC.